This TCR beta chain appears in the sequencing data of a study of cytomegalovirus exposure and HLA in healthy donors (dated by TCRdb to about 2017). About the investigation overall: An earlier analysis of roughly 500 of the donors reported roughly 270 Gb of sequence data and 117 million unique TCR beta sequences from 190 million or so T cells. Roughly five DR-DQ haplotypes were handled as single units for association and clustering, since linkage in the cohort was strong. Class I and class II HLA loci were covered by the typing at four-digit resolution. Donor age, sex, ethnicity and CMV serostatus were compiled together with the repertoire data. An early release that covered fewer than 750 HLA-typed donors contained approximately 320 gigabases of sequencing data and some 87 million unique TCR sequences. Among roughly 400 genotyped donors of the cohort, an average of about 220,000 unique TCR beta nucleotide sequences was sequenced per donor, of which about 18% were non-productive. The study aimed to test whether signatures of past pathogen exposure could be identified by cataloging public T cell receptors. All discovery cohort repertoires had been generated using a single sequencing platform. Besides the first cohort of more than 650 subjects, a separate validation cohort made up of roughly 120 different subjects was used. The T cell repertoires of roughly 660 subjects were profiled by immunosequencing and related to cytomegalovirus serostatus. Rather than drawing on any new phenotypic data, the later analysis identified candidate immune exposures from TCR beta sequences and the way those sequences occurred across donors. The number of donors typed differed by locus, with roughly 620-630 for A, B, C, DRB1 and DQB1, around 520 for DQA1, about 610 for DPA1, and approximately 470 for DPB1. Genome-wide SNP genotypes for about 65% of the 666 donors were used in a later genetic analysis, which treated that subset as a discovery cohort. In a later analysis, previously published TCR beta repertoires from more than 500 donors were re-analyzed and high-resolution HLA genotyping was added so that TCR occurrence patterns could be studied. In an earlier analysis of over 550 of the donors, high-throughput TCR beta sequencing was used to judge whether each TCR beta V gene segment behaved as functional or pseudogenic. The study combined high-throughput TCR immunosequencing, statistical association of individual TCRs with disease status, and machine learning to predict cytomegalovirus infection status. Among the roughly 400 genotyped donors, around 81% belonged to the genetic ancestry cluster associated with self-reported Caucasian donors.

On the study overall, not on this receptor specifically: In a later analysis, most CMV-associated TCR beta chains were found to appear HLA-restricted, with HLA associations seemingly driven largely by CMV exposure. According to a later analysis, parvovirus B19, influenza, CMV and Epstein-Barr virus appeared linked to several top co-occurrence clusters. Linkage disequilibrium might explain the correlated functional status among segregating V segments, but an unknown experimental factor could not be ruled out. In a later analysis, HLA-associated TCR beta chains were found to be more clonally expanded and to have lower generation probabilities than equally common non-associated chains. Three of the identified cytomegalovirus-associated TCR beta chains were confirmed in vitro to be specific for cytomegalovirus antigens. Because HLA typing was missing for some donors at each locus, association tests included only the typed subset. Some IMGT-functional V segments, including TRBV6-2 and TRBV6-3, could not be distinguished by the 87-base-pair reads and were therefore excluded. According to a later genetic analysis, donors in an Asian-associated ancestry cluster had fewer N-insertions in productive TCRs than the approximately 650-donor mean. A later genetic analysis associated a missense DCLRE1C variant with V-gene and J-gene trimming of TCR beta chains, and an independent cohort replicated the association. Presence/absence analyses assumed roughly uniform sequencing depth across donors, an assumption that may not hold. When HLA alleles, especially DR and DQ, strongly co-occurred, TCR associations were difficult to assign to individual alleles. A cluster of highly shared sequence variants was judged likely to be a technical artifact of the sequencing pipeline. Around 16 rarely observed V segments, including chromosome 9 orphons, were excluded from the earlier analysis of a few hundred of the donors because counts were too low. A later analysis found that TCR association rates varied across HLA loci, with DRB1 alleles showing the most associated TCRs and HLA-C alleles the fewest. In both the original and validation cohorts, the classifier was reported to diagnose cytomegalovirus status with high specificity and sensitivity. Most TCR sequences were observed very rarely across donors, whereas some public TCRs were present in many individuals. In an earlier analysis of 587 of the donors, most TCR beta V segments appeared in productive rearrangements about 90% or about 30% of the time, broadly matching IMGT annotations. The study listed approximately 150 TCR beta chains as associated with cytomegalovirus. A further reported finding was that TCR beta sequences accurately predicted the HLA-A and HLA-B alleles for most subjects in the first cohort. Specific HLA alleles were associated with 15,000 to 20,000 TCR beta sequences at a false discovery rate of 0.05 in a later analysis. According to the authors, the approach could potentially be generalized to other disease states and immunological phenotypes. Immune exposure information for the cohort was limited to CMV serostatus. The cohort was sequenced for TCR beta chains only, and without alpha or paired-chain data the features that could be detected were limited.

Library preparation was by the immunoSEQ multiplex PCR assay. For the multiplex PCR, a mixture combining 60 forward primers for TCR Vbeta segments and 13 reverse primers for TCR Jbeta segments was used. A multiplex PCR assay on genomic DNA amplified the CDR3 region of rearranged TCR beta genes. The Illumina HiSeq System was used to sequence the amplified TCR beta libraries as 87-base-pair reads. The authors' pipeline ran thus. Across the 670 or so repertoires, a later analysis counted tens of millions of unique TCR beta chains, 9 million to 14 million of which were shared by at least two donors. Raw reads were error-corrected and collapsed into unique sequences by a nearest-neighbor algorithm in which closely related sequences were merged to remove PCR and sequencing errors. Alignment of CDR3 sequences to IMGT reference sequences was used to assign V, D and J gene segments. For a sequence to be retained, a match of at least six nucleotides to both a V gene segment and a J gene segment was required. Rearrangements were called productive when the CDR3 lacked stop codons and stayed in frame with V and J; all others were non-productive. Following IMGT convention, CDR3 was defined as the stretch from the second conserved V-encoded cysteine up to the conserved J-encoded phenylalanine. In an earlier analysis of 500 to 650 of the donors, sequences lacking an unambiguous match to a single V gene segment were excluded. An earlier analysis of several hundred of the donors called V segments functional above 56.7% productive rearrangements and segregating when the between-donor standard deviation exceeded 5%. To diagnose cytomegalovirus status from the catalog of TCR beta chain sequences, a statistical classification framework was built. In a later analysis, V and J genes were assigned by comparing TCR nucleotide sequences against IMGT/GENE-DB human TR gene sequences. A later analysis assigned CDR3 sequences and most-parsimonious VDJ recombination scenarios with the TCRdist pipeline. In a later analysis, each TCR beta chain was defined by its CDR3 amino acid sequence together with its V-gene family, and reads lacking a unique V-gene family were excluded. In a later analysis, 500 to 700 highly shared, low-generation-probability nucleotide sequences were removed to address suspected cross-contamination and a sequencing artifact. A later analysis calculated a clonal expansion index for each public chain from normalized within-repertoire ranks of inferred template counts. A later analysis computed generation probabilities with a VDJ recombination model fitted to out-of-frame rearrangements, and checked the results against IGoR. In a later analysis, TCR-TCR, TCR-HLA and TCR-CMV co-occurrence was scored with hypergeometric tests, and a repertoire-size bias correction was applied to TCR pairs. In a later analysis, false discovery rates were estimated by permuting HLA or CMV assignments 20 times. In a later analysis, co-occurring TCRs were grouped using DBSCAN, with TCRdist sequence similarity added in when clustering inside HLA-allele-positive subsets. Repertoires with fewer than 30,000 or more than 120,000 public chains, plus five repertoires with anomalous nucleotide sharing, were excluded from co-occurrence clustering. Entries here come from immuneACCESS through TCRdb and include only in-frame sequences with V and J called. Some clones fail to appear in such tables; in the studies checked, an unresolved V gene covers under half of the shortfall, and the cause of the remainder is unknown. V and J calls and clone size follow that table, whereas D and trimming were derived from the DNA. The table for this sample lists around 200,000 clones; roughly 80% of them were counted only once. The top ten constitute about 16% of the sample.

The cohort consisted of 650 to 700 healthy bone marrow donors. At the time of sampling, all cohort members were nominally healthy, though unrecorded immune exposures were likely present. The donor tested CMV seronegative, placing the donor among the approximately 360 seronegative members of the cohort. A peripheral blood sample was collected from each donor, and TCR beta sequencing was performed on peripheral blood mononuclear cells. The Qiagen DNeasy Blood Extraction Kit was used to extract genomic DNA from the blood cell samples. CDR1 is given as MNHEY and CDR2 as SMNVEV, both from the germline V gene (reference sequence). The CDR3, cysteine through phenylalanine, is 16 amino acids long. Only the CDR3 part of the read is kept: 48 bases, read in frame from the first base. At the junction V is shortened by 2 bases and J by 2 bases; bases outside the gene matches: 4. This clone has just one count. There is no known antigen for this receptor. No much larger clone is present one base from it, and per-base qualities are unavailable.

This receptor was identified in a man aged 40-50 years in good health and CMV-seronegative. The sample comprised PBMCs. The rearrangement joined TRBV27 to TRBJ2-5, with 11 central nucleotides matching TRBD2. In nucleotides, the sequence is TGTGCCAGCAGTTTAGCGGGGACTAGCGGTCAAGAGACCCAGTACTTC. Its protein product is CASSLAGTSGQETQYF.